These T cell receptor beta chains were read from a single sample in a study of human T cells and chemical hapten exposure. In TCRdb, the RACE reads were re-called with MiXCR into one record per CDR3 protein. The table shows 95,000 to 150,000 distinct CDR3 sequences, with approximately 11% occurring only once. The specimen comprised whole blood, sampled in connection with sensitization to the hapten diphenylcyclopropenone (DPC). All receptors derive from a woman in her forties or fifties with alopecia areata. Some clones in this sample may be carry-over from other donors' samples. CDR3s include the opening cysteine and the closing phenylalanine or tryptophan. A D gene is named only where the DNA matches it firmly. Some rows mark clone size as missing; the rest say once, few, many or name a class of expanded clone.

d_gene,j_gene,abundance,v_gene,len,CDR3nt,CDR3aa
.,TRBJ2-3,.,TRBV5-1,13,TGCGCCAGCAAGGGGGGAAGCACAGATACGCAGTATTTT,CASKGGSTDTQYF
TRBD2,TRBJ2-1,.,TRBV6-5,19,TGTGCCAGCACCGATTCCGGGACGACCGGGGGGAGCTCCTACAATGAGCAGTTCTTC,CASTDSGTTGGSSYNEQFF
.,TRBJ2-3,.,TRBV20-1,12,TGCAGTGGGTACGCTAGGTCAGATACGCAGTATTTT,CSGYARSDTQYF
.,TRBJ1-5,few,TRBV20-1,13,TGCAGTGCCCGGACCGTTAGCAATCAGCCCCAGCATTTT,CSARTVSNQPQHF
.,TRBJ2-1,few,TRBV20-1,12,TGCAGTGCTTTGGGACTTGACAATGAGCAGTTCTTC,CSALGLDNEQFF
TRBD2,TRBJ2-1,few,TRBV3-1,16,TGTGCCAGCAGCCAAATAGCGGGAGGGCCTAACAATGAGCAGTTCTTC,CASSQIAGGPNNEQFF
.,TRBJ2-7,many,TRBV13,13,TGTGCCAGCAGCACCGGACGCACCTACGAGCAGTACTTC,CASSTGRTYEQYF
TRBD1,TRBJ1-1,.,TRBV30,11,TGTGCCTGGAAAGACAGGGCTGAAGCTTTCTTT,CAWKDRAEAFF
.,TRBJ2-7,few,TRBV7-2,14,TGTGCCAGCAGCTTATTTGTCGGAGCAGGCGAGCAGTACTTC,CASSLFVGAGEQYF
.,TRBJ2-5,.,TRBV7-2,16,TGTGCCAGCAGCTTAGGCCCAGCCCCCTTCGCCGAGACCCAGTACTTC,CASSLGPAPFAETQYF
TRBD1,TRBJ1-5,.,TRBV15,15,TGTGCCACCAGCCCGGACAGGGCTGTATCTCAGCCCCAGCATTTT,CATSPDRAVSQPQHF
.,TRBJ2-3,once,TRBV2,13,TGTGCCAGCAGTGGGTGGGGCCCAGATACGCAGTATTTT,CASSGWGPDTQYF
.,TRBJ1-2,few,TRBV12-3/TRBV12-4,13,TGTGCCAGCAGTTTGGGGCAGTCAAATGGCTACACCTTC,CASSLGQSNGYTF
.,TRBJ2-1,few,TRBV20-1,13,TGCAGTGCTGAAGGGACCACATACAATGAGCAGTTCTTC,CSAEGTTYNEQFF
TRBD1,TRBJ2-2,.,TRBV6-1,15,TGTGCCAGCAGTTTTGAGGGACAGGCAACCGGGGAGCTGTTTTTT,CASSFEGQATGELFF
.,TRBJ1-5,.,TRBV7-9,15,TGTGCCAGCAGCTTAGCGGGCGGGGTCGGTCAGCCCCAGCATTTT,CASSLAGGVGQPQHF
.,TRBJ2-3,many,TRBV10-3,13,TGTGCCATCAGTGAGGGACGCACAGATACGCAGTATTTT,CAISEGRTDTQYF
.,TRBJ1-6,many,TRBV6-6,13,TGTGCCAGCAACCGCGGTACAAGTTCACCCCTCCACTTT,CASNRGTSSPLHF
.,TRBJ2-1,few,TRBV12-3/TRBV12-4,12,TGTGCCAGCAGTTTAGTCTACAATGAGCAGTTCTTC,CASSLVYNEQFF
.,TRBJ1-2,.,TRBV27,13,TGTGCCAGCAGTTTAGGTGTCAGGGACGGCTACACCTTC,CASSLGVRDGYTF
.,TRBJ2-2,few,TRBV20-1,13,TGCAGTGCTAGGGCCCTGGGCACCGGGGAGCTGTTTTTT,CSARALGTGELFF
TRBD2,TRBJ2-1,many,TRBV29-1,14,TGCAGCTCTCCCGGGACTAGCCACTACAATGAGCAGTTCTTC,CSSPGTSHYNEQFF
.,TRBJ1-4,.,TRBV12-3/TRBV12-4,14,TGTGCCAGCAGCCCGCCGGACGAGAATGAAAAACTGTTTTTT,CASSPPDENEKLFF
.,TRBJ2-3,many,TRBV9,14,TGTGCCAGCAGCGTAACGGGTTACACAGATACGCAGTATTTT,CASSVTGYTDTQYF
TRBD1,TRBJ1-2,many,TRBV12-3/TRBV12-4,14,TGTGCCAGCAGTCCCACAGGGGAGGTCTATGGCTACACCTTC,CASSPTGEVYGYTF
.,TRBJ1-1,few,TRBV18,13,TGTGCCAGCTCACCAAGGAAAGGGGCTGAAGCTTTCTTT,CASSPRKGAEAFF
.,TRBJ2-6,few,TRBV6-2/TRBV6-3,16,TGTGCCAGCAGTTACTCGAGGGACTCTGGGGCCAACGTCCTGACTTTC,CASSYSRDSGANVLTF
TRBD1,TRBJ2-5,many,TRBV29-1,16,TGCAGCGTAACGCCACGGGGACAGGGGTTCGCAGAGACCCAGTACTTC,CSVTPRGQGFAETQYF
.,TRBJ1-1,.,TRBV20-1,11,TGCAGTGCTAAGAAGTGGACTGAAGCTTTCTTT,CSAKKWTEAFF
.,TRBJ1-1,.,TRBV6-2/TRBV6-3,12,TGTGCCAGCAGTTACTCGAAGACTGGGGGGAACTTT,CASSYSKTGGNF
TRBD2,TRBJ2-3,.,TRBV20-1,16,TGCAGTGCTAGTAAGGGCACTAGCGGGAACGCAGATACGCAGTATTTT,CSASKGTSGNADTQYF
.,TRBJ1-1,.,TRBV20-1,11,TGCAGTGCTTTCTATAACACTGAAGCTTTCTTT,CSAFYNTEAFF
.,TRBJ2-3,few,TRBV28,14,TGTGCCAGCAGTTCGCCGGGAGCGGTGGTTGCGCAGTATTTT,CASSSPGAVVAQYF
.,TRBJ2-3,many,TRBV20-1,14,TGCAGTGCTAGAGCGGGGAGTAGCCCAGATACGCAGTATTTT,CSARAGSSPDTQYF
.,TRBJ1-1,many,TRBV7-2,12,TGTGCCAGCAGCTTAGAATGGGCAGGGTGGATCTTT,CASSLEWAGWIF
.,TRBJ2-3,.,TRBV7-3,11,TGTGCCAGCAGCCCTTATGATACGCAGTATTTT,CASSPYDTQYF
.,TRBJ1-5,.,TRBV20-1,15,TGCAGTGCTAGAGATGCGGGGGCGGTCAATCAGCCCCAGCATTTT,CSARDAGAVNQPQHF
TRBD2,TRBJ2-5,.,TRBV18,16,TGTGCCAGCTCACCACTAGTACTAGCGGGGAAAGAGACCCAGTACTTC,CASSPLVLAGKETQYF
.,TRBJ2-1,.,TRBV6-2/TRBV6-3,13,TGTGCCAGCGGGCTCAGCGCCTACAATGAGCAGTTCTTC,CASGLSAYNEQFF
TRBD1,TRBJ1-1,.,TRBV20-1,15,TGCAGTGCTGATTCAGGGGGCTTCGTGAACACTGAAGCTTTCTTT,CSADSGGFVNTEAFF
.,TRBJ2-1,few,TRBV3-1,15,TGTGCCAGCAGCCCCCGGGACCACTCCTACAATGAGCAGTTCTTC,CASSPRDHSYNEQFF
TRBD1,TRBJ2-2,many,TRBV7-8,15,TGTGCCAGCAAGGCGGGACAGGGGGCCGCCGGGGAGCTGTTTTTT,CASKAGQGAAGELFF
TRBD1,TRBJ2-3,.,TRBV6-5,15,TGTGCCAGCGGTAACAACAGGGGGCGAGCAGATACGCAGTATTTT,CASGNNRGRADTQYF
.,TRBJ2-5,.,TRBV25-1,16,TGTGCCAGCAGTGAATCATGGGTACTCCTGGCGGAAACCCAGTACTTC,CASSESWVLLAETQYF
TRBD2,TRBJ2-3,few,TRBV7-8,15,TGTGCCAGCAGTTCTAGACTAGCGGGGGCAGATACGCAGTATTTT,CASSSRLAGADTQYF
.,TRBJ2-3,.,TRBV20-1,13,TGCAGTGCCCGCTCTTTTGGCGCAGATACGCAGTATTTT,CSARSFGADTQYF